The rows below give T cell receptor beta chains drawn from one sample of a study of T cells in Graves' hyperthyroidism and ophthalmopathy. TCRdb independently ran MiXCR on the multiplex PCR reads; one entry per CDR3 protein. The sample contains 650,000 to 700,000 distinct CDR3 sequences, roughly a sixth of which appear only once. The sequencing sample was made of blood. The receptors come from a man in his fifties or sixties with Graves' hyperthyroidism. CDR3s include the opening cysteine and the closing phenylalanine or tryptophan.

length: 19; J: TRBJ2-1; V: TRBV9; CDR3: CASSVAKEERASSYNEQFF
length: 14; J: TRBJ2-7; V: TRBV6-1; CDR3: CASSVEGTSYEQYF
length: 16; J: TRBJ1-4; V: TRBV4-2; CDR3: CASSQDHGGFNEKLFF
length: 13; J: TRBJ1-5; V: TRBV28; CDR3: CASRTGTHQPQHF
length: 14; J: TRBJ2-7; V: TRBV18; CDR3: CASSPQARSYEQYF
length: 16; J: TRBJ2-7; V: TRBV28; CDR3: CATLPGLAGENYEQYF
length: 15; J: TRBJ2-7; V: TRBV27; CDR3: CASRISGRAPNEQYF
length: 13; J: TRBJ2-7; V: TRBV5-1; CDR3: CASSPDNSYEQYF
length: 16; J: TRBJ2-3; V: TRBV9; CDR3: CASSVGSGRGTDTQYF
length: 15; J: TRBJ2-3; V: TRBV20-1; CDR3: CSARSVAGGADTQYF
length: 15; J: TRBJ2-7; V: TRBV19; CDR3: CASSTTGTGVSEQYF
length: 14; J: TRBJ2-1; V: TRBV6-2/TRBV6-3; CDR3: CASSSPWRYNEQFF
length: 13; J: TRBJ1-3; V: TRBV28; CDR3: CASSLSSENTIYF
length: 14; J: TRBJ2-3; V: TRBV7-8; CDR3: CASSSRPIADTQYF
length: 15; J: TRBJ1-5; V: TRBV28; CDR3: CASSLFAGADQPQHF
length: 15; J: TRBJ2-1; V: TRBV19; CDR3: CASSMGLAGGYEQFF
length: 13; J: TRBJ1-5; V: TRBV18; CDR3: CASSSHTGQPQHF
length: 13; J: TRBJ2-7; V: TRBV24-1; CDR3: CATGPGTSYEQYF
length: 13; J: TRBJ1-1; V: TRBV6-1; CDR3: CASSVNLDSEAFF
length: 14; J: TRBJ2-7; V: TRBV4-3; CDR3: CASSQEGADYEQYF
length: 13; J: TRBJ1-1; V: TRBV7-2; CDR3: CASSAQTGDAAFF
length: 15; J: TRBJ2-1; V: TRBV6-5; CDR3: CASSYGGGLYNEQFF
length: 16; J: TRBJ2-3; V: TRBV11-2; CDR3: CASSLGPLTLTDTQYF
length: 13; J: TRBJ2-7; V: TRBV6-2/TRBV6-3; CDR3: CASTEPSRYEQYF
length: 14; J: TRBJ2-1; V: TRBV11-3; CDR3: CASSLGRGRIEQFF
length: 14; J: TRBJ1-5; V: TRBV7-9; CDR3: CASSRGDSNQPQHF
length: 13; J: TRBJ2-3; V: TRBV28; CDR3: CASSFQQTDTQYF
length: 16; J: TRBJ2-6; V: TRBV5-1; CDR3: CASSRIADSGANVLTF